The 8 T cell receptor beta chains in this list originate from one sample, sequenced in a study of T cell responses to AZD1222 COVID-19 vaccine. Using immunoSEQ multiplex PCR, the repertoire was profiled, and TCRdb retains in-frame clones only, with some absent. The sample contains around 120,000 clones, about 90% of which appear only once. The specimen was peripheral blood, collected on day 0 of AZD1222 vaccination. These TCRs come from an adult in good health.

The rearrangement joins TRBV11-1 to TRBJ2-7; D not certain. There are 13 residues in the CDR3. CDR1 SGHAT and CDR2 FQDESV come from the germline V gene (reference sequence). Trimming left V 6 bases short and J 0 bases short, with 9 bases between. Here the CDR3 DNA reads TGTGCCAGCAGTCCTGGTCCCTCCTACGAGCAGTACTTC. Encoded protein: CASSPGPSYEQYF.

The chain employs TRBV27 and TRBJ2-6, with no clear D. Germline CDR1 reads MNHEY; CDR2 reads SMNVEV (reference sequence). V was pared by 5 bases and J by 2 bases, with 7 bases between. This CDR3 has 14 residues. The CDR3 sequence is CASSPGAGANVLTF. In DNA form, the CDR3 reads TGTGCCAGCAGTCCGGGCGCTGGGGCCAACGTCCTGACTTTC.

This clone was recorded a few times. The CDR3 coding sequence is TGTGCCAGCATAACCCCTTCCGAGGGGAGGGCTGAAGCTTTCTTT. This translates into CASITPSEGRAEAFF. V gene TRBV28 combines with J gene TRBJ1-1, with D possibly TRBD1 on 5 matching bases. CDR1 is MDHEN and CDR2 is SYDVKM in the germline V gene. V was trimmed by 7 bases and J by 6 bases, leaving 21 bases between them. The CDR3 length is 15 residues.

This chain connects TRBV11-3 to TRBJ2-3, with 10 bases fitting TRBD1. With 1 base clipped from V and 7 bases from J, the junction kept 11 bases outside the gene matches. The germline CDR1 and CDR2 sequences are SGHNT and YENEEA. The CDR3 is made up of 17 amino acids. In DNA form, the CDR3 reads TGTGCCAGCAGCTTAGGGACAGGGGGGAAACTATGGAATACGCAGTATTTT. Translation gives CASSLGTGGKLWNTQYF.

The chain is built from TRBV6-2 or TRBV6-3 and TRBJ2-3; D remains unclear. Trimming took 6 bases from V and 2 from J, leaving 12 bases between them. CDR3 length equals 14 residues. Looked up from germline, CDR1 is MNHEY and CDR2 is SVGEGT. DNA for the CDR3: TGTGCCAGCAGCTCCAGGCTCAACACAGATACGCAGTATTTT. This translates into CASSSRLNTDTQYF.

V usage is TRBV29-1 and J usage is TRBJ2-1; 11 bases are a match to TRBD2. The CDR3 has 18 amino acids. V dropped 4 bases and J dropped 5; count of bases not matched to a gene: 16. The germline V gene encodes CDR1 SQVTM and CDR2 ANQGSEA. The CDR3, as DNA: TGCAGCGTTGTTGGTAGCGGGAGGGCCAGAAAGTTTGACAATGAGCAGTTCTTC. The encoded protein is CSVVGSGRARKFDNEQFF.

This sequence joins TRBV5-1 and TRBJ1-1; D not resolved. The V gene's germline CDR1 is SGHRS and CDR2 YFSETQ. Trimming left V 3 bases short and J 2 bases short, with 5 bases between. The length of the CDR3 is 12 residues. The CDR3 region has the DNA TGCGCCAGCAGCTCGGATAACACTGAAGCTTTCTTT. It translates to CASSSDNTEAFF.

In this sample, this clone turned up once. The chain carries TRBV9 and TRBJ2-2; TRBD2 is a possible D gene (6 bases). Trimming cost V 4 bases and J 0 bases, with 19 bases left between them. The germline V gene encodes CDR1 SGDLS and CDR2 YYNGEE. The CDR3 length is 18 residues. Written as DNA, the CDR3 is TGTGCCAGCAGCCCAATAACCCGGGCTAGCGCGAACACCGGGGAGCTGTTTTTT. The encoded protein is CASSPITRASANTGELFF.